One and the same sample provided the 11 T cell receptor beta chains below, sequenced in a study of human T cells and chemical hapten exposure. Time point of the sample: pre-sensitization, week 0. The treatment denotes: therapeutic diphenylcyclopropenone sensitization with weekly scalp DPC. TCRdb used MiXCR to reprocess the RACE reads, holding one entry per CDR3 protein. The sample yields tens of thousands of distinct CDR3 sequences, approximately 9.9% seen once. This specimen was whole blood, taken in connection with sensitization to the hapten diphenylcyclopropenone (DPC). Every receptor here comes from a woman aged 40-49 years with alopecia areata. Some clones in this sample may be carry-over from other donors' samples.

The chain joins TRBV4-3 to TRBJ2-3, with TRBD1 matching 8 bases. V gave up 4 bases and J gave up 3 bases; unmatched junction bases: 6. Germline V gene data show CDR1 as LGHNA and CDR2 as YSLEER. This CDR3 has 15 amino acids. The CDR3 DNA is TGCGCCAGCAGCCCTAGACAGGGGCAGACAGATACGCAGTATTTT. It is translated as CASSPRQGQTDTQYF.

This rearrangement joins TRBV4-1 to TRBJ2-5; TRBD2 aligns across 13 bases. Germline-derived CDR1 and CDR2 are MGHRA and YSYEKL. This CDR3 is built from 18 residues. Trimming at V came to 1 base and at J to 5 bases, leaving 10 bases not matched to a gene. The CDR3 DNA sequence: TGCGCCAGCAGCCAAGGGGGGACTAGCGGGGCCGCCGGGGAGACCCAGTACTTC. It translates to CASSQGGTSGAAGETQYF.

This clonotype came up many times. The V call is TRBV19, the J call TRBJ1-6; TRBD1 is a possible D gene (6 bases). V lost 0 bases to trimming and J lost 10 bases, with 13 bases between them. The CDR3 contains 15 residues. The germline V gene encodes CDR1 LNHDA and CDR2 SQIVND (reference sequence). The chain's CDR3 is CASSIDTGRYSPLHF. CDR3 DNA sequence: TGTGCCAGTAGTATAGATACAGGGCGCTACTCACCCCTCCACTTT.

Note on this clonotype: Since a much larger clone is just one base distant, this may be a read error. In DNA form, the CDR3 reads TGTGCCTGGAGTGCTGACGCCCTCGACTATAACACTGAAGCTTTCTTT. Its protein product is CAWSADALDYNTEAFF. J is TRBJ1-1 and V is TRBV30; D is undetermined. CDR1 is GTSNPN, CDR2 SVGIG, per germline (reference sequence). The CDR3 spans 16 residues. The V end was cut by 1 base, the J end by 2 bases, with 17 bases between.

The CDR3 DNA reads as TGTGCCAGCAGCTTAGCGGCCAGCTACGAGCAGTACTTC. Translating it yields CASSLAASYEQYF. The rearrangement links TRBV7-9 to TRBJ2-7; D gene unclear. The CDR3 length is 13 residues. V was cut by 0 bases and J by 3 bases, with 6 bases left in between. Germline V gene sequence: CDR1 SEHNR, CDR2 FQNEAQ (reference sequence).

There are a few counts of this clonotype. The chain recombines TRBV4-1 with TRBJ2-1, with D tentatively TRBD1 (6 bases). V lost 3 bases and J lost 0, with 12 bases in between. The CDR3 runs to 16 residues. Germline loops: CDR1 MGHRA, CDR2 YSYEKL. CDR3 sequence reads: CASSHKGVISYNEQFF. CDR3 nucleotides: TGCGCCAGCAGCCACAAGGGGGTTATCTCCTACAATGAGCAGTTCTTC.

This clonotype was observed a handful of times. The CDR3 spells CASSPDRGRGYTF. CDR3 nucleotide sequence: TGTGCCAGCAGCCCGGACAGGGGGCGAGGCTACACCTTC. This chain links TRBV11-2 with TRBJ1-2; 11 nucleotides line up with TRBD1. The CDR3 length is 13 residues. The V gene end was trimmed by 5 bases and the J gene end by 8 bases; junction bases not matched to a gene: 4. Germline V lookup: CDR1 SGHAT, CDR2 FQNNGV.

The CDR3 spells CASSQDGPSQGTSTDTQYF. The CDR3 bases are TGCGCCAGCAGCCAAGATGGTCCCTCACAAGGGACCAGCACAGATACGCAGTATTTT. J is TRBJ2-3 and V is TRBV4-3; the D gene could be TRBD1 or TRBD2 (5 bases each). Trimming removed 0 bases at V and 0 bases at J, with 19 bases between. Germline V gene lookup returns CDR1 LGHNA and CDR2 YSLEER. The CDR3 runs 19 residues.

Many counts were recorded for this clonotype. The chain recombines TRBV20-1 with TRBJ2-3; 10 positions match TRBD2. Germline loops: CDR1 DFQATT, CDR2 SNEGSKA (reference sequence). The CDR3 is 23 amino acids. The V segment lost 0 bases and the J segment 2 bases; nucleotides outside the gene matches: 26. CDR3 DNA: TGCAGTGCTAGAGACCTTCGGCTAGCGGGGGCCGTCACGTTCGGCGATTTCACAGATACGCAGTATTTT. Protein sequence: CSARDLRLAGAVTFGDFTDTQYF.

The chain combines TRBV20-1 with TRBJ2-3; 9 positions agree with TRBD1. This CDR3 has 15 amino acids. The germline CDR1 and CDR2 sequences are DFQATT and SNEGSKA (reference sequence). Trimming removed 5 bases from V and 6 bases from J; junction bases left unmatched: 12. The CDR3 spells CSAGSQTGGSDTQYF. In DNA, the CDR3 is TGCAGTGCTGGGTCACAGACAGGGGGATCGGATACGCAGTATTTT.

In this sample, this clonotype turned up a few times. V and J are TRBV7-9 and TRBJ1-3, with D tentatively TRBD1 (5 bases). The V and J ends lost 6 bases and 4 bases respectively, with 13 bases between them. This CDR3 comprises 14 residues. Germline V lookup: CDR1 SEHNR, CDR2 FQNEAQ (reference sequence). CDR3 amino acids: CASSPMGVGNTIYF. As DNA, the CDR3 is TGTGCCAGCAGTCCGATGGGGGTAGGAAACACCATATATTTT.